This T cell receptor (beta chain) came from a study of T cell responses to AZD1222 COVID-19 vaccine listed by TCRdb under 2021. Turning to the overall study: A total of roughly 240 trial participants underwent TCR sequencing, of whom 207 received two doses of AZD1222 and about 26 received two doses of the MenACWY control vaccine. Trial participants were enrolled by age into 18-55, 56-69 and 70-plus year subgroups, with about 150, 27 and 61 TCR-sequenced participants respectively.

This clone appeared a single time. Which antigen it targets is not known. No base quality information exists; no much larger clone differs at one position. The CDR3 regions of human TCRbeta chains were analyzed by immunosequencing. The original pipeline was this. Repertoire TCRs were checked for matches against a reference library of SARS-CoV-2-specific TCRs that had been generated using the MIRA antigen-specificity platform. Breadth was defined as the fraction of unique TCRs that were SARS-CoV-2-associated, and depth was defined as the fraction of total T cells that were SARS-CoV-2-associated. Using the MIRA data, every spike-specific TCR was mapped to the spike region that the TCR reacted to and assigned to either a CD4 or a CD8 class. Log10-transformed breadth and depth values were compared by one-way ANOVA with Sidak's multiple comparisons tests. This immuneACCESS table, as held by TCRdb, lists in-frame sequences with V and J called but not all clones. Of the missing ones, under half trace to an unresolved V gene in checked studies; the others have no known cause. V and J calls and clone size are given by that table; D and trimming were obtained from the DNA. The sample contains about 94,000 clones, about 85% of them found a single time. Of the sample, roughly 5% is held by the ten largest clones.

The CDR3 starts with the cysteine, ends with the phenylalanine, and has 17 residues. The read is trimmed to its CDR3 DNA, 51 bases read in frame from base 1. CDR1 and CDR2 are drawn from the germline V gene (reference sequence): GTSNPN, SVGIG. V lost 8 bases and J lost 4 bases, and the count of bases not matched to a germline gene is 16. This specimen's time point label, interpreted: about 28 days (+/-7) after the second vaccine dose. AZD1222 recipients whose second dose came at about 4 weeks and those whose second dose came at about 12 weeks were combined into one group, since spike-specific TCR depth and breadth did not differ between the two schedules. Samples from vaccinated people were obtained from the UK trials COV001 and COV002, which included a single-blind randomized controlled phase 2/3 trial of AZD1222 (ChAdOx1 nCoV-19) in healthy adults. For TCRbeta chain sequencing, PBMC samples were collected from trial participants at day 0 and at day 28 after the second dose.

General findings and caveats noted by the study authors: Conclusions about previously exposed vaccinees are limited, since just a handful of AZD1222 recipients were seropositive for SARS-CoV-2 at baseline. The 56-69-year group was small, and its depth increase did not reach significance, likely because of low power. Vaccine-associated CD4 TCRs spanned the whole spike protein, with dominant responses in regions 160-218 and 743-854. Because no day 14 peak-response samples were available, the repertoires could be characterized only after the peak T cell response. Reportedly, close to half of the unique spike-specific TCRs recognized epitopes lying outside the regions that are mutated in the B.1.351 and B.1.1.7 variants. Spike-specific TCR breadth and depth rose significantly after two AZD1222 doses compared with day 0 and with MenACWY recipients. Participants were mostly white British and included more females than males, and it was suggested by the authors that clonal diversity may have been underestimated.

The source is an adult who received the AZD1222 COVID-19 vaccine. This specimen consisted of peripheral blood, obtained 28 days after the second AZD1222 dose. The chain joins TRBV30 to TRBJ2-2; 10 central nucleotides agree with TRBD2. CDR3 protein: CARRKISGGLGTGELFF. The DNA sequence follows: TGTGCCCGACGAAAGATTAGCGGGGGGCTCGGCACCGGGGAGCTGTTTTTT.